A selection of T cell receptor beta chains follows, all from one sample in a study of CD8+ T cells in alopecia areata. The data were produced by immunoSEQ multiplex PCR, yet TCRdb's version contains in-frame clones alone and is incomplete. The sample shows some 99,000 clones, nearly 45% of them seen only once. Source material: CD4+ T cells sorted from blood. The origin of the receptors is a human donor with alopecia areata. CDR3s include the opening cysteine and the closing phenylalanine or tryptophan. The order of the fields is D gene, V gene, J gene, clone size, CDR3 protein, CDR3 DNA. D genes are given only for firm matches. Not every row has a clone size; where given, it reads once, few, many or a size class.

d_gene: -
v_gene: TRBV30
j_gene: TRBJ2-5
abundance: -
CDR3aa: CAWNLTPLETQYF
CDR3nt: TGTGCCTGGAATCTGACACCACTAGAGACCCAGTACTTC

d_gene: -
v_gene: TRBV23-1
j_gene: TRBJ1-1
abundance: -
CDR3aa: CASSQPTGTAEAFF
CDR3nt: TGCGCCAGCAGTCAACCTACAGGGACCGCAGAAGCTTTCTTT

d_gene: -
v_gene: TRBV28
j_gene: TRBJ2-3
abundance: few
CDR3aa: CASERGDTQYF
CDR3nt: TGTGCCAGCGAAAGAGGAGATACGCAGTATTTT

d_gene: -
v_gene: TRBV5-6
j_gene: TRBJ2-7
abundance: once
CDR3aa: CASSFGVEQYF
CDR3nt: TGTGCCAGCAGCTTTGGGGTCGAGCAGTACTTC

d_gene: -
v_gene: TRBV30
j_gene: TRBJ2-7
abundance: -
CDR3aa: CAWSADREDYEQYF
CDR3nt: TGTGCCTGGAGTGCCGACAGGGAGGACTACGAGCAGTACTTC

d_gene: -
v_gene: TRBV4-3
j_gene: TRBJ2-1
abundance: -
CDR3aa: CASSQDRDAGEQFF
CDR3nt: TGCGCCAGCAGCCAAGACCGGGACGCAGGAGAGCAGTTCTTC

d_gene: TRBD2
v_gene: TRBV6-5
j_gene: TRBJ2-1
abundance: -
CDR3aa: CASRAGGLASNEQFF
CDR3nt: TGTGCCAGCAGGGCCGGAGGACTAGCGAGTAATGAGCAGTTCTTC

d_gene: -
v_gene: TRBV29-1
j_gene: TRBJ2-2
abundance: few
CDR3aa: CSVGPVNTGELFF
CDR3nt: TGCAGCGTTGGGCCGGTGAACACCGGGGAGCTGTTTTTT

d_gene: -
v_gene: TRBV28
j_gene: TRBJ2-1
abundance: -
CDR3aa: CASSFSIDNEQFF
CDR3nt: TGTGCCAGCAGTTTCTCGATCGACAATGAGCAGTTCTTC

d_gene: -
v_gene: TRBV25-1
j_gene: TRBJ2-7
abundance: few
CDR3aa: CASSRSSYEQYF
CDR3nt: TGTGCCAGCAGTCGGAGCTCCTACGAGCAGTACTTC

d_gene: -
v_gene: TRBV5-1
j_gene: TRBJ2-1
abundance: -
CDR3aa: CASSFPDSTYNEQFF
CDR3nt: TGCGCCAGCAGCTTCCCGGACAGCACTTACAATGAGCAGTTCTTC

d_gene: -
v_gene: TRBV30
j_gene: TRBJ1-5
abundance: once
CDR3aa: CAWSVAVRSNQPQHF
CDR3nt: TGTGCCTGGAGTGTAGCGGTCCGGAGCAATCAGCCCCAGCATTTT

d_gene: -
v_gene: TRBV29-1
j_gene: TRBJ1-1
abundance: few
CDR3aa: CSVVNFSDEAFF
CDR3nt: TGCAGCGTTGTAAACTTTTCCGATGAAGCTTTCTTT

d_gene: TRBD1
v_gene: TRBV30
j_gene: TRBJ2-7
abundance: few
CDR3aa: CAWTNGQGEEQYF
CDR3nt: TGTGCCTGGACCAATGGACAGGGCGAGGAGCAGTACTTC

d_gene: -
v_gene: TRBV28
j_gene: TRBJ2-7
abundance: -
CDR3aa: CAGSAPDSPYEQYF
CDR3nt: TGTGCCGGGTCGGCCCCTGACAGCCCCTACGAGCAGTACTTC

d_gene: -
v_gene: TRBV4-2
j_gene: TRBJ2-3
abundance: -
CDR3aa: CASSEGGGSTDTQYF
CDR3nt: TGTGCCAGCAGCGAAGGGGGGGGTAGCACAGATACGCAGTATTTT

d_gene: TRBD1
v_gene: TRBV4-3
j_gene: TRBJ1-4
abundance: few
CDR3aa: CASSQEIWDRGMELFF
CDR3nt: TGCGCCAGCAGCCAAGAGATTTGGGACAGGGGAATGGAACTGTTTTTT

d_gene: -
v_gene: TRBV29-1
j_gene: TRBJ2-5
abundance: -
CDR3aa: CSGRGTQETQYF
CDR3nt: TGCAGCGGGCGGGGAACCCAAGAGACCCAGTACTTC

d_gene: TRBD2
v_gene: TRBV28
j_gene: TRBJ2-1
abundance: -
CDR3aa: CASTSGRIYNEQFF
CDR3nt: TGTGCCAGCACCAGCGGGAGGATATACAATGAGCAGTTCTTC

d_gene: -
v_gene: TRBV28
j_gene: TRBJ1-5
abundance: few
CDR3aa: CASSSGGWRSNQPQHF
CDR3nt: TGTGCCAGCAGTTCCGGGGGCTGGCGTAGCAATCAGCCCCAGCATTTT

d_gene: -
v_gene: TRBV30
j_gene: TRBJ2-7
abundance: -
CDR3aa: CAWSVSFAGKIEQYF
CDR3nt: TGTGCCTGGAGTGTTTCGTTTGCGGGAAAAATCGAGCAGTACTTC

d_gene: TRBD1
v_gene: TRBV4-3
j_gene: TRBJ2-7
abundance: -
CDR3aa: CASSHPGQRYEQYF
CDR3nt: TGCGCCAGCAGCCACCCGGGACAGCGCTACGAGCAGTACTTC

d_gene: -
v_gene: TRBV20-1
j_gene: TRBJ2-5
abundance: -
CDR3aa: CSARDDSQDF
CDR3nt: TGCAGTGCTAGAGACGACAGCCAGGACTTC

d_gene: -
v_gene: TRBV20-1
j_gene: TRBJ2-3
abundance: -
CDR3aa: CSASSTDTQYF
CDR3nt: TGCAGTGCCTCTAGCACAGATACGCAGTATTTT

d_gene: -
v_gene: TRBV29-1
j_gene: TRBJ2-5
abundance: -
CDR3aa: CSVDEGGAGETQYF
CDR3nt: TGCAGCGTTGACGAAGGAGGGGCCGGGGAGACCCAGTACTTC

d_gene: -
v_gene: TRBV2
j_gene: TRBJ2-3
abundance: -
CDR3aa: CASSQLARAQYF
CDR3nt: TGTGCCAGCAGTCAATTAGCTCGGGCGCAGTATTTT

d_gene: -
v_gene: TRBV29-1
j_gene: TRBJ2-1
abundance: few
CDR3aa: CSVDGSQITSEQFF
CDR3nt: TGCAGCGTTGATGGCAGCCAGATAACGAGTGAGCAGTTCTTC

d_gene: TRBD1
v_gene: TRBV29-1
j_gene: TRBJ2-2
abundance: few
CDR3aa: CSSRGQGANTGELFF
CDR3nt: TGCAGCTCCAGAGGACAGGGGGCGAACACCGGGGAGCTGTTTTTT

d_gene: -
v_gene: TRBV27
j_gene: TRBJ1-4
abundance: -
CDR3aa: CASSFRRTDEKLFF
CDR3nt: TGTGCCAGCAGTTTTCGGCGGACGGATGAAAAACTGTTTTTT

d_gene: -
v_gene: TRBV2
j_gene: TRBJ2-3
abundance: -
CDR3aa: CASRRTSTDTQYF
CDR3nt: TGTGCCAGCAGACGTACTAGCACAGATACGCAGTATTTT

d_gene: -
v_gene: TRBV28
j_gene: TRBJ2-5
abundance: -
CDR3aa: CASSPPGLQTQYF
CDR3nt: TGTGCCAGCAGTCCCCCGGGACTGCAGACCCAGTACTTC

d_gene: -
v_gene: TRBV4-1
j_gene: TRBJ2-7
abundance: -
CDR3aa: CASSWTDSYEQYF
CDR3nt: TGCGCCAGCAGTTGGACGGACTCCTACGAGCAGTACTTC

d_gene: -
v_gene: TRBV2
j_gene: TRBJ1-2
abundance: few
CDR3aa: CASNVNTGGYTF
CDR3nt: TGTGCCAGCAACGTCAACACTGGGGGCTACACCTTC

d_gene: TRBD1
v_gene: TRBV2
j_gene: TRBJ1-2
abundance: -
CDR3aa: CASHPDRSYGYTF
CDR3nt: TGTGCCAGCCACCCGGACAGGTCCTATGGCTACACCTTC

d_gene: -
v_gene: TRBV15
j_gene: TRBJ2-2
abundance: few
CDR3aa: CATSRDTMTTGELFF
CDR3nt: TGTGCCACCAGCAGAGATACGATGACAACCGGGGAGCTGTTTTTT

d_gene: -
v_gene: TRBV29-1
j_gene: TRBJ1-2
abundance: few
CDR3aa: CSVAVDNYGYTF
CDR3nt: TGCAGCGTTGCGGTAGACAACTATGGCTACACCTTC

d_gene: -
v_gene: TRBV2
j_gene: TRBJ1-2
abundance: -
CDR3aa: CASQRQGNHGYTF
CDR3nt: TGTGCCAGCCAGAGGCAGGGAAACCATGGCTACACCTTC

d_gene: TRBD2
v_gene: TRBV30
j_gene: TRBJ2-5
abundance: -
CDR3aa: CAWSPLAGGRTGAQYF
CDR3nt: TGTGCCTGGAGTCCCCTAGCGGGAGGCAGGACAGGGGCCCAGTACTTC

d_gene: -
v_gene: TRBV4-1
j_gene: TRBJ2-2
abundance: -
CDR3aa: CASSQDRVTGELFF
CDR3nt: TGCGCCAGCAGCCAAGACAGGGTAACCGGGGAGCTGTTTTTT

d_gene: TRBD1
v_gene: TRBV29-1
j_gene: TRBJ2-7
abundance: -
CDR3aa: CSGRDRGYEQYF
CDR3nt: TGCAGCGGAAGGGACAGGGGTTACGAGCAGTACTTC

d_gene: TRBD1
v_gene: TRBV4-3
j_gene: TRBJ2-7
abundance: few
CDR3aa: CASSQGRPGTGIYEQYF
CDR3nt: TGCGCCAGCAGCCAAGGGCGACCCGGGACAGGGATTTACGAGCAGTACTTC

d_gene: TRBD1
v_gene: TRBV29-1
j_gene: TRBJ1-1
abundance: few
CDR3aa: CITEPGTGAFF
CDR3nt: TGCATCACCGAGCCCGGGACAGGCGCCTTCTTT

d_gene: TRBD2
v_gene: TRBV29-1
j_gene: TRBJ2-7
abundance: -
CDR3aa: CSVEEGLAAQYF
CDR3nt: TGCAGCGTTGAGGAAGGACTAGCGGCGCAGTACTTC

d_gene: TRBD1
v_gene: TRBV7-2
j_gene: TRBJ1-5
abundance: -
CDR3aa: CASSFSGTDNQPQHF
CDR3nt: TGTGCCAGCAGCTTTTCTGGGACAGACAATCAGCCCCAGCATTTT

d_gene: -
v_gene: TRBV4-3
j_gene: TRBJ2-7
abundance: -
CDR3aa: CASSKDRDPSYEQYF
CDR3nt: TGCGCCAGCAGCAAGGACCGGGACCCAAGCTACGAGCAGTACTTC

d_gene: TRBD2
v_gene: TRBV29-1
j_gene: TRBJ2-5
abundance: -
CDR3aa: CSVFSGEETQYF
CDR3nt: TGCAGCGTTTTTAGCGGGGAGGAGACCCAGTACTTC

d_gene: TRBD1
v_gene: TRBV25-1
j_gene: TRBJ2-5
abundance: few
CDR3aa: CASSGTGGETQYF
CDR3nt: TGTGCCAGCAGCGGGACAGGAGGCGAGACCCAGTACTTC

d_gene: -
v_gene: TRBV2
j_gene: TRBJ2-3
abundance: -
CDR3aa: CASRPGGVDTQYF
CDR3nt: TGTGCCAGCCGCCCAGGAGGGGTAGATACGCAGTATTTT

d_gene: -
v_gene: TRBV15
j_gene: TRBJ2-5
abundance: few
CDR3aa: CATSRVTASSFETQYF
CDR3nt: TGTGCCACCAGCAGAGTCACAGCAAGTTCATTCGAGACCCAGTACTTC

d_gene: TRBD2
v_gene: TRBV30
j_gene: TRBJ2-5
abundance: -
CDR3aa: CAWRLAGGETQYF
CDR3nt: TGTGCCTGGAGACTAGCGGGAGGTGAGACCCAGTACTTC